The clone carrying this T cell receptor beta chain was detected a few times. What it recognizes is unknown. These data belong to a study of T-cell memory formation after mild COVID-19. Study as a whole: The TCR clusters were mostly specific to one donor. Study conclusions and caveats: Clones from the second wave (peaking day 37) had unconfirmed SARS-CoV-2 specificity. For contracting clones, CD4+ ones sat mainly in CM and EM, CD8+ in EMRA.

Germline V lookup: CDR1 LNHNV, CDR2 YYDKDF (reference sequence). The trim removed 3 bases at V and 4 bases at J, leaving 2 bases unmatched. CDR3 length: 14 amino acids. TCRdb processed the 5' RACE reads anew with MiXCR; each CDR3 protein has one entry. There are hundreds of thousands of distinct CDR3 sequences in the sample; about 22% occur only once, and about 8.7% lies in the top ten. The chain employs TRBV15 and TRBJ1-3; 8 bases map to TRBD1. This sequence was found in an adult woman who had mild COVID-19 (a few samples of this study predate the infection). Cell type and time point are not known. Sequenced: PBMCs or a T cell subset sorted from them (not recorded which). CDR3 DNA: TGTGCCACCAGCAGCGACAGGGGAGGAAACACCATATATTTT. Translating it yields CATSSDRGGNTIYF.